The 24 T cell receptor beta chains below were found in one sample sequenced in a study of identical twins. TCRdb independently ran MiXCR on the 5' RACE reads; one entry per CDR3 protein. The sample includes around 1.7 million distinct CDR3 sequences, roughly 35% seen only once; the top ten take more than 0.25%. The sequenced sample was cord blood. The receptor set was obtained from a newborn girl in good health.

This rearrangement joins TRBV6-2 or TRBV6-3 to TRBJ2-7; 8 positions agree with TRBD2. The length of the CDR3 is 15 residues. V dropped 6 bases and J dropped 3; count of bases not matched to a gene: 10. The germline CDR1 and CDR2 sequences are MNHEY and SVGEGT. CDR3 in amino acids: CASRLGSGDLYEQYF. The CDR3 nucleotides are TGTGCCAGCAGACTTGGTAGCGGGGACCTCTACGAGCAGTACTTC.

The chain combines TRBV3-1 with TRBJ2-5, with 10 bases lining up with TRBD2. The germline V gene encodes CDR1 LGHDT and CDR2 YNNKEL (reference sequence). Germline trimming cut 0 bases from V and 3 bases from J; bases unmatched to any gene: 7. CDR3 length equals 17 residues. CDR3 sequence (DNA): TGTGCCAGCAGCCAAGACCCCGGACTAGCGGAAAAAGAGACCCAGTACTTC. Encoded protein: CASSQDPGLAEKETQYF.

This clonotype has a count of ten or more. The chain recombines TRBV12-3 or TRBV12-4 with TRBJ2-7, with 9 positions matching TRBD1. The CDR3 runs 14 residues. The V segment lost 5 bases and the J segment 2 bases; nucleotides outside the gene matches: 4. The CDR3 DNA sequence: TGTGCCAGCAGTCCCCGGGACAGGGCCTACGAGCAGTACTTC. This translates into CASSPRDRAYEQYF.

This clonotype was counted at least ten times. V and J are TRBV10-3 and TRBJ2-7, with TRBD1 matching 7 bases. Germline V gene data show CDR1 as ENHRY and CDR2 as SYGVKD. There are 13 residues in the CDR3. The V and J ends lost 7 bases and 2 bases, in that order; junction bases with no gene match: 5. The CDR3 region is CAINRDRAYEQYF. CDR3 coding DNA: TGTGCCATCAACCGGGACAGAGCCTACGAGCAGTACTTC.

This clonotype was recorded many times. The V and J genes are TRBV28 and TRBJ2-1; D remains unclear. The CDR3 runs 11 residues. V was clipped by 3 bases and J by 9 bases, with 6 bases between them. Germline CDR1 reads MDHEN; CDR2 reads SYDVKM. CDR3 sequence (DNA): TGTGCCAGCAGTTTTGGTGCTGAGCAGTTCTTC. Protein product: CASSFGAEQFF.

This clonotype was picked up a small number of times. This chain connects TRBV10-2 to TRBJ2-3; D call uncertain. This CDR3 contains 16 residues. Germline loops: CDR1 WSHSY, CDR2 SAAADI. Trimming stripped 4 bases from V and 1 base from J, with 15 bases between. The CDR3 sequence is CASSGSRNSRTDTQYF. The CDR3 bases are TGCGCCAGCAGTGGATCGAGAAATTCCCGCACAGATACGCAGTATTTT.

This clonotype was detected a few times. This chain joins TRBV25-1 and TRBJ1-5, with D unresolved. Per the germline V gene, CDR1 is MGHDK and CDR2 is SYGVNS. CDR3 length equals 14 residues. Deletions cut 3 bases from V and 7 bases from J, with 13 bases between. The CDR3 DNA reads as TGTGCCAGCAGTGAGTGGTTAGAAGGGCAGCCCCAGCATTTT. It translates to CASSEWLEGQPQHF.

The table lists this clonotype with a few counts. The J gene is TRBJ2-1, the V gene TRBV20-1; 7 positions agree with TRBD2. The trim removed 0 bases at V and 0 bases at J, leaving 5 bases unmatched. The germline CDR1 and CDR2 sequences are DFQATT and SNEGSKA (reference sequence). The CDR3 has 16 amino acids. CDR3 coding DNA: TGCAGTGCTAGAGATCTGTCGGGGGGCTCCTACAATGAGCAGTTCTTC. It encodes CSARDLSGGSYNEQFF.

The rearrangement uses TRBV28 and TRBJ2-5; 12 nucleotides align to TRBD2. The J call could be wrong; TRBJ2-7 is a better fit for the DNA end. The germline V gene has CDR1 MDHEN and CDR2 SYDVKM. The CDR3 covers 15 residues. Here the CDR3 DNA reads TGTGCCAGCAGTGAGACTAGCGGGAGATCCACCGAGCAGTACTTC. Protein: CASSETSGRSTEQYF.

The chain has TRBV20-1 and TRBJ2-5; 8 nucleotides agree with TRBD2. Looked up from germline, CDR1 is DFQATT and CDR2 is SNEGSKA (reference sequence). This CDR3 is built from 13 residues. The V segment lost 3 bases and the J segment 7 bases; nucleotides outside the gene matches: 7. The CDR3 here is CSASAGGRGTQYF. DNA for the CDR3: TGCAGTGCTAGTGCGGGGGGCCGAGGGACCCAGTACTTC.

This clonotype has a single count. Its ends do not fully match the called genes, so a read error is possible. V is TRBV5-4 and J is TRBJ2-3; TRBD2 matches 8 bases. There are 16 residues in the CDR3. Germline lookup yields CDR1 SGHNT and CDR2 YYREEE (reference sequence). CDR3 in amino acids: CASRGEAGDPTDPQYF. The CDR3 DNA is TGTGCCAGCAGGGGGGAAGCGGGAGACCCCACAGATCCGCAGTATTTT. The whole variable domain, remainder taken from reference TRBV5-4 and TRBJ2-3, is ETGVTQSPTHLIKTRGQQVTLRCSSQSGHNTVSWYQQALGQGPQFIFQYYREEENGRGNFPPRFSGLQFPNYSSELNVNALELDDSALYLCASRGEAGDPTDPQYFGPGTRLTVL.

The V and J genes are TRBV2 and TRBJ2-1, with 12 bases matching TRBD2. Trimming took 5 bases from V and 6 from J; bases not matched to a gene: 5. The CDR3 consists of 15 residues. Germline CDR1 and CDR2: SNHLY and FYNNEI. CDR3 in amino acids: CASSITSGGPNEQFF. The DNA for the CDR3 is TGTGCCAGCAGTATAACTAGCGGGGGGCCCAATGAGCAGTTCTTC.

The chain links TRBV7-8 to TRBJ1-1; unclear D gene. CDR3 length: 15 residues. Germline loops: CDR1 SGHVS, CDR2 FQNEAQ. Trimming removed 3 bases at V and 0 bases at J, with 11 bases between. The CDR3 spells CASSFQGPVNTEAFF. In nucleotides, the CDR3 is TGTGCCAGCAGCTTTCAAGGTCCGGTGAACACTGAAGCTTTCTTT.

The chain couples TRBV12-3 or TRBV12-4 to TRBJ2-1; TRBD2 matches 12 bases. The CDR3 consists of 16 residues. Trimming at V came to 3 bases and at J to 5 bases, leaving 5 bases not matched to a gene. The CDR3 nucleotides are TGTGCCAGCAGTTTGTCTAGCGGGAGGGCAAACAATGAGCAGTTCTTC. It specifies CASSLSSGRANNEQFF.

The J gene is TRBJ2-5, the V gene TRBV12-3 or TRBV12-4; possible D gene TRBD1, 5 bases. The CDR3 covers 15 residues. V was clipped by 6 bases and J by 11 bases, with 25 bases between them. The CDR3 bases are TGTGCCAGCAGCCTGCAGGATTCAGGGCTAAATGAGCAGTACTTC. It translates to CASSLQDSGLNEQYF.

The V gene is TRBV20-1, the J gene TRBJ2-7; 7 bases agree with TRBD1. The CDR3 has 13 amino acids. Per the germline V gene, CDR1 is DFQATT and CDR2 is SNEGSKA (reference sequence). Trimming removed 5 bases from V and 0 bases from J; junction bases left unmatched: 4. The CDR3 spells CSAPGQASYEQYF. DNA for the CDR3: TGCAGTGCTCCTGGACAGGCCTCCTACGAGCAGTACTTC.

DNA for the CDR3: TGTGCCAGCAGCCCATGGGACATTAGGGGACTCAATTCACCCCTCCACTTT. This codes for CASSPWDIRGLNSPLHF. The chain couples TRBV7-2 to TRBJ1-6, with D possibly being TRBD1 (6 bases). Between the trimmed V and J ends, which lost 5 bases and 7 bases, there was a span of 21 bases. Germline lookup yields CDR1 SGHTA and CDR2 FQGNSA. The CDR3 consists of 17 residues.

On this clonotype itself: This may arise from a read error, as a much more abundant clone is one base away. The genes are TRBV2 and TRBJ2-3, with a weak D call TRBD2 (5 bases). CDR1 and CDR2 from the germline V gene are SNHLY and FYNNEI. The CDR3 extends over 14 amino acids. CDR3 in amino acids: CASSELASTDAQYF. DNA of the CDR3: TGTGCCAGCAGTGAACTAGCCAGCACAGATGCGCAGTATTTT.

This chain connects TRBV7-9 to TRBJ1-3; no firm D call. Looked up from germline, CDR1 is SEHNR and CDR2 is FQNEAQ (reference sequence). The CDR3 runs 15 residues. Trimming pared 4 bases from V and 0 bases from J, leaving 10 bases between. The CDR3 region has the DNA TGTGCCAGCAGCTCCTCGCTGGACTCTGGAAACACCATATATTTT. This translates into CASSSSLDSGNTIYF.

On this clonotype: Relative to the germline gene, one junction end is altered; a read error may explain this. The chain carries TRBV18 and TRBJ1-5; D call uncertain. This CDR3 contains 15 residues. Germline CDR1 is KGHSH and CDR2 is LQKENI. The CDR3 DNA reads as TGTACCAGCTCACCACCTGGGTCTAGCAATCAGCCCCAGCATTTT. Its translation: CTSSPPGSSNQPQHF. Full variable domain (rest looked up from reference TRBV18 and TRBJ1-5): NAGVMQNPRHLVRRRGQEARLRCSPMKGHSHVYWYRQLPEEGLKFMVYLQKENIIDESGMPKERFSAEFPKEGPSILRIQQVVRGDSAAYFCTSSPPGSSNQPQHFGDGTRLSIL.

In this sample, this clonotype turned up many times. This chain uses TRBV4-2 with TRBJ1-2; the match to TRBD1 covers 7 bases. The CDR3 contains 17 residues. Germline lookup yields CDR1 LGHNA and CDR2 YNFKEQ. The J segment lost 0 bases and the V segment lost 0 bases, leaving 7 bases of the junction unmatched. Here the CDR3 reads CASSQDTADRANYGYTF. The CDR3 DNA reads TGTGCCAGCAGCCAAGATACCGCTGACAGGGCTAACTATGGCTACACCTTC.

The rearrangement joins TRBV7-4 to TRBJ2-3; a possible D gene is TRBD1 (5 bases). CDR1 SGHVT and CDR2 SQSDAQ come from the germline V gene. V dropped 1 base and J dropped 2 bases, with 25 bases sitting between them. The CDR3 has 20 residues. The chain's CDR3 is CASSLVWPPWAGINTDTQYF. CDR3 bases: TGTGCCAGCAGCTTAGTATGGCCGCCATGGGCAGGGATAAACACAGATACGCAGTATTTT.

This clonotype has just a few counts. The chain combines TRBV6-5 with TRBJ2-6; D perhaps matches TRBD2 (6 bases). The CDR3 is 16 residues long. Germline CDR1 is MNHEY and CDR2 is SVGAGI. The V and J ends lost 0 bases and 4 bases respectively, with 10 bases between them. CDR3 protein: CASSYSTSSGANVLTF. The CDR3, as DNA: TGTGCCAGCAGTTACTCGACTAGTTCCGGGGCCAACGTCCTGACTTTC.

This clonotype has a handful of counts. Sequence at one end of the junction differs from germline and may be a read error. The chain combines TRBV12-3 or TRBV12-4 with TRBJ2-3; 7 positions agree with TRBD2. The CDR3 consists of 17 residues. The CDR3 nucleotides are TGTGCCAGCAGTCGATCACGCATAGCGGGTTCTGTAGATGCGCAGTATTTT. Translated: CASSRSRIAGSVDAQYF.